The 27 T cell receptor beta chains below all came from one sample that was sequenced in a study of response to subunit inactivated influenza vaccine. TCRdb analysed the RT-PCR reads with MiXCR anew, one entry per CDR3 protein. The table records hundreds of thousands of distinct CDR3 sequences, roughly 10% of them present only once. The data also belong to a second study, concerning T cells expressing NK-cell markers. Per that paper: 5'RACE template switching with UMIs generated TCR beta cDNA.

The sample was PBMCs from blood, taken on the day of vaccination. Every receptor here comes from a man aged 50-60 years who received an inactivated influenza vaccine.

In this sample, this clonotype turned up a few times. The chain links TRBV6-5 to TRBJ2-5, with TRBD2 identical over 10 bases. The junction had 2 bases not matched to a gene; V was cut back by 2 bases and J by 5 bases. The CDR3 consists of 14 residues. CDR1 is MNHEY and CDR2 is SVGAGI in the germline V gene. The CDR3 region is CASSYGTSAETQYF. DNA of the CDR3: TGTGCCAGCAGTTACGGGACTAGCGCGGAGACCCAGTACTTC.

There are a few counts of this clonotype. This sequence joins TRBV7-2 and TRBJ2-7; D is unresolved. The germline CDR1 and CDR2 sequences are SGHTA and FQGNSA. The ends were cut back, 2 bases at V and 5 bases at J, with 13 bases in the middle. The CDR3 is made up of 14 amino acids. CDR3 bases: TGTGCCAGCAGCTTAAGACCGGTTAAAAACGAGCAGTACTTC. Protein: CASSLRPVKNEQYF. The entire variable domain, with the rest obtained from reference TRBV7-2 and TRBJ2-7, is as follows: GAGVSQSPSNKVTEKGKDVELRCDPISGHTALYWYRQSLGQGLEFLIYFQGNSAPDKSGLPSDRFSAERTGGSVSTLTIQRTQQEDSAVYLCASSLRPVKNEQYFGPGTRLTVT.

CDR3 in amino acids: CASSQSQITDTQYF. CDR3 DNA: TGCGCCAGCAGCCAATCGCAAATCACAGATACGCAGTATTTT. The gene calls are TRBV4-3 and TRBJ2-3; D is undetermined. The V gene lost 2 bases and the J gene lost 2 bases, with 8 bases spanning the gap. The CDR3 length is 14 residues. Germline-derived CDR1 and CDR2 are LGHNA and YSLEER.

DNA of the CDR3: TGTGCCATCAGTGAACCCGGAGGAGGGAACTATGGCTACACCTTC. Translation: CAISEPGGGNYGYTF. The rearrangement links TRBV10-3 to TRBJ1-2; D gene unclear. V was cut by 3 bases and J by 2 bases, with 13 bases left in between. Germline V gene lookup returns CDR1 ENHRY and CDR2 SYGVKD. The CDR3 spans 15 residues.

This clonotype was counted between two and nine times. The J gene is TRBJ2-1, the V gene TRBV6-1; D is perhaps TRBD1 (6 bases). V lost 5 bases to trimming and J lost 5 bases, with 16 bases between them. This CDR3 region has 15 residues. Germline lookup yields CDR1 MNHNS and CDR2 SASEGT. CDR3 DNA: TGTGCCAGCAGTCAACAGGGCATCGGGCACAATGAGCAGTTCTTC. Translated, it gives CASSQQGIGHNEQFF.

This clonotype has more than one count but fewer than ten. This chain links TRBV11-2 with TRBJ2-5, with 9 nucleotides matching TRBD2. V shed 0 bases and J 1 base; nucleotides not matched to a gene: 6. CDR3 length: 17 amino acids. Germline V gene lookup returns CDR1 SGHAT and CDR2 FQNNGV. CDR3: CASSLDLGGRGQETQYF. CDR3 nucleotides: TGTGCCAGCAGCTTAGATCTCGGCGGGAGGGGCCAAGAGACCCAGTACTTC.

This chain uses TRBV28 with TRBJ2-4, with 11 nucleotides matching TRBD1. Germline V gene data show CDR1 as MDHEN and CDR2 as SYDVKM. The CDR3 has 14 residues. Germline trimming cut 5 bases from V and 6 bases from J; bases unmatched to any gene: 3. CDR3 sequence reads: CASSAGTGGNIQYF. DNA for the CDR3: TGTGCCAGCAGTGCCGGGACAGGGGGAAACATTCAGTACTTC.

The rearrangement joins TRBV29-1 to TRBJ2-2; 7 bases align to TRBD1. J gave up 2 bases and V 5 bases, and 5 bases lay outside the gene matches. CDR1 is SQVTM, CDR2 ANQGSEA, per germline. The CDR3 sequence is 14 residues long. The CDR3 here is CSVPRDRNTGELFF. The CDR3 DNA reads TGCAGCGTTCCTCGGGACAGAAACACCGGGGAGCTGTTTTTT.

This clonotype was seen many times. This chain uses TRBV12-3 or TRBV12-4 with TRBJ1-1; D is unresolved. This CDR3 spans 15 amino acids. V was trimmed by 5 bases and J by 3 bases, leaving 16 bases between them. The CDR3 protein is CASSLSRAPDTEAFF. CDR3 DNA: TGTGCCAGCAGTCTGTCTCGGGCGCCGGACACTGAAGCTTTCTTT.

This clonotype occurred a few times. The chain uses TRBV9 and TRBJ2-7; TRBD2 matches 8 bases. Germline V CDR1 and CDR2: SGDLS, YYNGEE. V trimming: 0 bases; J trimming: 7 bases; junction bases outside the gene matches: 9. There are 15 residues in the CDR3. The CDR3 spells CASSVEPAGVGEQYF. In DNA, the CDR3 is TGTGCCAGCAGCGTAGAGCCAGCGGGAGTGGGGGAGCAGTACTTC.

In its sample, this clonotype was seen a few times. The chain carries TRBV5-1 and TRBJ2-3; 8 bases match TRBD1. Germline CDR1 SGHRS, CDR2 YFSETQ. The CDR3 covers 16 residues. V gave up 1 base and J gave up 2 bases; unmatched junction bases: 6. CDR3 in amino acids: CASSLTAGQATDTQYF. The CDR3 region has the DNA TGCGCCAGCAGCTTGACCGCGGGACAGGCCACAGATACGCAGTATTTT.

The table lists this clonotype with a few counts. The chain joins TRBV7-2 to TRBJ2-7; D possibly corresponds to TRBD2 (6 bases). This CDR3 contains 14 residues. V was cut by 8 bases and J by 1 base, with 15 bases left in between. Germline lookup yields CDR1 SGHTA and CDR2 FQGNSA. CDR3 residues: CASSHVGGSYEQYF. CDR3 in DNA: TGTGCCAGCTCACACGTCGGGGGATCCTACGAGCAGTACTTC.

In this sample, this clonotype turned up a few times. The rearrangement links TRBV7-9 to TRBJ2-1; D not resolved. The germline V and J ends were trimmed by 3 bases and 4 bases, with 10 bases remaining between them. The CDR3 length is 14 residues. Looked up from germline, CDR1 is SEHNR and CDR2 is FQNEAQ (reference sequence). This CDR3 reads CASSFLGRYNEQFF. The CDR3 DNA sequence: TGTGCCAGCAGCTTCCTAGGGCGATACAATGAGCAGTTCTTC.

The chain is built from TRBV2 and TRBJ2-1; 9 nucleotides agree with TRBD2. The germline gives CDR1 SNHLY, CDR2 FYNNEI. This CDR3 is built from 15 residues. V trimming: 5 bases; J trimming: 6 bases; junction bases outside the gene matches: 8. This CDR3 reads CASSTGTSYFNEQFF. As DNA, the CDR3 is TGTGCCAGCAGTACCGGGACTAGCTATTTCAATGAGCAGTTCTTC.

V usage is TRBV5-1 and J usage is TRBJ2-7; 7 bases fit TRBD1. The CDR3 has 16 residues. V was clipped by 5 bases and J by 2 bases; unmatched bases: 13. CDR1 and CDR2 from the germline V gene are SGHRS and YFSETQ. Here the CDR3 reads CASRSEGATPPYEQYF. In nucleotides, the CDR3 is TGCGCCAGCAGATCAGAGGGGGCAACTCCCCCCTACGAGCAGTACTTC.

This clonotype was detected a few times. This rearrangement joins TRBV11-1 to TRBJ2-3; the match to TRBD2 covers 12 bases. V shed 3 bases and J 0 bases; nucleotides not matched to a gene: 4. This CDR3 comprises 17 residues. The V gene's germline CDR1 is SGHAT and CDR2 FQDESV (reference sequence). CDR3 in DNA: TGTGCCAGCAGCTTTGGACTAGCGGGGCTGAGCACAGATACGCAGTATTTT. This gives the protein CASSFGLAGLSTDTQYF. Full variable domain (remainder filled in from reference TRBV11-1 and TRBJ2-3): EAEVAQSPRYKITEKSQAVAFWCDPISGHATLYWYRQILGQGPELLVQFQDESVVDDSQLPKDRFSAERLKGVDSTLKIQPAELGDSAMYLCASSFGLAGLSTDTQYFGPGTRLTVL.

This clonotype has more than one count but fewer than ten. This rearrangement joins TRBV11-2 to TRBJ2-3; TRBD2 matches at 11 bases. Germline values: CDR1 SGHAT, CDR2 FQNNGV. Germline trimming cut 5 bases from V and 5 bases from J; bases unmatched to any gene: 15. This CDR3 comprises 18 residues. The CDR3 here is CASSPKDVSGRAVDTQYF. CDR3 DNA sequence: TGTGCCAGCAGCCCTAAAGACGTTAGCGGGAGGGCGGTAGATACGCAGTATTTT.

The chain is built from TRBV6-5 and TRBJ1-1; D is perhaps TRBD1 (5 bases). The V gene lost 2 bases and the J gene lost 0 bases, with 10 bases spanning the gap. The V gene's germline CDR1 is MNHEY and CDR2 SVGAGI. The CDR3 is 15 residues long. CDR3 protein: CASSYGGRLNTEAFF. The DNA of the CDR3 is TGTGCCAGCAGTTACGGGGGACGGCTGAACACTGAAGCTTTCTTT.

The J gene is TRBJ2-5, the V gene TRBV28, with TRBD1 as a possible D gene (6 bases). Germline V gives CDR1 MDHEN, CDR2 SYDVKM. CDR3 size: 14 residues. Trimming shortened V by 9 bases and J by 2 bases, and 16 bases separated the two germline ends. For the CDR3, the DNA is TGTGCCAGTCCCCACAGGGTGGGGCAAGAGACCCAGTACTTC. Translation: CASPHRVGQETQYF.

This clonotype was detected only a few times. The chain combines TRBV29-1 with TRBJ1-1, with unresolved D. This CDR3 spans 12 amino acids. In germline, CDR1 is SQVTM, CDR2 ANQGSEA. Trimming took off 5 bases at V and 4 bases at J, with 11 bases between the two ends. The CDR3 sequence is CSVFGQITEAFF. CDR3 nucleotide sequence: TGCAGCGTTTTTGGGCAGATCACTGAAGCTTTCTTT.

The chain recombines TRBV19 with TRBJ2-7, with D hard to call. V lost 10 bases to trimming and J lost 3 bases, with 13 bases between them. The CDR3 is made up of 12 amino acids. In germline, CDR1 is LNHDA, CDR2 SQIVND (reference sequence). CDR3 nucleotides: TGTGCCACTTTCGACGGTTTCTACGAGCAGTACTTC. It translates to CATFDGFYEQYF.

This clonotype has at least ten counts. The chain couples TRBV12-3 or TRBV12-4 to TRBJ2-2; 8 bases fit TRBD1. The J segment lost 2 bases and the V segment lost 5 bases, leaving 4 bases of the junction unmatched. CDR3 length equals 15 residues. The CDR3 protein is CASSRTGRNTGELFF. As DNA, the CDR3 is TGTGCCAGCAGTAGGACAGGGCGAAACACCGGGGAGCTGTTTTTT.

The J gene is TRBJ1-4, the V gene TRBV5-1; no clear D. Germline V gives CDR1 SGHRS, CDR2 YFSETQ. This CDR3 spans 17 amino acids. The ends were cut back, 5 bases at V and 0 bases at J, with 17 bases in the middle. This chain's CDR3 is CASRAGSWGSTNEKLFF. As DNA, the CDR3 is TGCGCCAGCAGGGCTGGTTCCTGGGGATCAACTAATGAAAAACTGTTTTTT. Full variable domain (remainder filled in from reference TRBV5-1 and TRBJ1-4): KAGVTQTPRYLIKTRGQQVTLSCSPISGHRSVSWYQQTPGQGLQFLFEYFSETQRNKGNFPGRFSGRQFSNSRSEMNVSTLELGDSALYLCASRAGSWGSTNEKLFFGSGTQLSVL.

This clonotype has a handful of counts. The chain recombines TRBV11-2 with TRBJ2-5, with a possible D match to TRBD2 (6 bases). Germline V gives CDR1 SGHAT, CDR2 FQNNGV. The CDR3 length is 14 residues. V lost 6 bases and J 5 bases, leaving 16 bases between the germline ends. DNA for the CDR3: TGTGCCAGCAGTCAACCACGGGAGATCGAGACCCAGTACTTC. Translation: CASSQPREIETQYF.

There are a few counts of this clonotype. This chain uses TRBV5-1 with TRBJ1-1, with a weak D call TRBD1 (5 bases). This CDR3 has 14 amino acids. The V gene lost 4 bases and the J gene lost 6 bases, with 16 bases spanning the gap. Per germline, CDR1 SGHRS and CDR2 YFSETQ. CDR3 amino acids: CASSLGGVSAEAFF. The DNA for the CDR3 is TGCGCCAGCAGCCTGGGAGGGGTTTCCGCTGAAGCTTTCTTT.

With regard to this clonotype: Mismatch with germline at one junction end may stem from a read error. Written as DNA, the CDR3 is TGTGCCAGCAGTCAATCAGGGAGGATGCGCTATGGCTACAACTTC. This translates into CASSQSGRMRYGYNF. This chain uses TRBV27 with TRBJ1-2, with D possibly being TRBD1 (5 bases). Germline V gives CDR1 MNHEY, CDR2 SMNVEV (reference sequence). This CDR3 is 15 amino acids long.

This chain uses TRBV12-3 or TRBV12-4 with TRBJ2-1, with D uncertain. Trimming took 5 bases from V and 6 from J, leaving 8 bases between them. The length of the CDR3 is 12 residues. The CDR3 reads CASSTRGNEQFF. CDR3 nucleotide sequence: TGTGCCAGCAGTACACGCGGCAATGAGCAGTTCTTC.